This passage covers 32 T cell receptor beta chains from one sample sequenced in a study of human T cells and chemical hapten exposure (dated by TCRdb to the early 2020s). The intended sense of this specimen's time point label: pre-sensitization, week 0. Interpreted using the paper, the treatment or condition label stands for: therapeutic diphenylcyclopropenone sensitization with weekly scalp DPC. Library construction relied on RACE. TCRdb shows the sequencer as NextSeq 500. Clones were called with MiXCR by TCRdb after fastp trimmed the public reads at Q25, and only in-frame beta chains were retained. Each entry merges the rows of one CDR3 protein and shows their most common DNA and genes. The sample yields around 350,000 distinct CDR3 sequences; 5% to 6.5% were counted once. The ten largest make up about 8.2% of the sample. Sequenced material: whole blood, taken in connection with sensitization to the hapten diphenylcyclopropenone (DPC). These receptors all come from a woman aged 18-29 years with alopecia areata. Some clones in this sample may be carry-over from other donors' samples.

This clonotype was seen ten or more times. The chain combines TRBV3-1 with TRBJ1-1; D is ambiguous. CDR3 size: 15 residues. CDR1 and CDR2 from the germline V gene are LGHDT and YNNKEL (reference sequence). Trimming took off 5 bases at V and 2 bases at J, with 15 bases between the two ends. The CDR3 sequence is CASSSSHPGNTEAFF. For the CDR3, the DNA is TGTGCCAGCAGCTCGTCCCACCCGGGAAACACTGAAGCTTTCTTT.

This clonotype was seen many times. The V gene is TRBV3-1, the J gene TRBJ1-6, with TRBD1 as a possible D gene (5 bases). The CDR3 is 13 residues long. The V end lost 10 bases, the J end lost 8 bases, and 15 bases lay between the germline ends. Germline lookup yields CDR1 LGHDT and CDR2 YNNKEL (reference sequence). The DNA of the CDR3 is TGTGCCACGGGGCGGGATTTTGATTCACCCCTCCACTTT. Residues: CATGRDFDSPLHF.

This chain joins TRBV12-3 or TRBV12-4 and TRBJ2-3; tentatively, D is TRBD1 (5 bases). V dropped 6 bases and J dropped 1 base, with 14 bases sitting between them. The CDR3 is 15 residues long. For the CDR3, the DNA is TGTGCCAGCAGCCATACAGGAGAGGGCACAGATACGCAGTATTTT. This gives the protein CASSHTGEGTDTQYF.

The J gene is TRBJ2-5, the V gene TRBV2; perhaps TRBD2 as D (6 bases). V was pared by 6 bases and J by 1 base, with 12 bases between. The CDR3 covers 14 residues. The V gene's germline CDR1 is SNHLY and CDR2 FYNNEI. CDR3 in amino acids: CASRVGLLQETQYF. The CDR3 nucleotides read TGTGCCAGCAGGGTGGGACTTCTCCAAGAGACCCAGTACTTC.

This clonotype was seen only a few times. In DNA, the CDR3 is TGCGCCAGCAGCCCTAGCGGGGGATATAACAATGAGCAGTTCTTC. Its protein product is CASSPSGGYNNEQFF. The chain joins TRBV5-1 to TRBJ2-1, with 10 bases identical to TRBD2. CDR1 SGHRS and CDR2 YFSETQ come from the germline V gene. CDR3 length: 15 amino acids. V shed 4 bases, J shed 5 bases, and the junction held 6 bases outside the gene matches.

The chain combines TRBV20-1 with TRBJ1-5, with D possibly TRBD1 on 5 matching bases. V gave up 3 bases and J gave up 2 bases, with 11 bases separating them. The CDR3 loop spans 14 amino acids. Germline values: CDR1 DFQATT, CDR2 SNEGSKA (reference sequence). In DNA form, the CDR3 reads TGCAGTGCTAGCGGCCAGGGAGGCAATCAGCCCCAGCATTTT. It translates to CSASGQGGNQPQHF.

V and J are TRBV12-2 and TRBJ2-1; TRBD1 is the table's D call and was not checked against the DNA. TRBV12-2 is described as a pseudogene. The CDR3 runs 17 residues. The CDR3 DNA sequence: TGTGCAAGTCTCTCAGGCCCCGGGCGGGGGGGCTACAATGAGCAGTTCTTC. This sequence encodes CASLSGPGRGGYNEQFF.

The chain carries TRBV9 and TRBJ2-1; D gene uncertain. This CDR3 spans 14 amino acids. Per germline, CDR1 SGDLS and CDR2 YYNGEE. The V gene lost 2 bases and the J gene lost 5 bases, with 11 bases spanning the gap. The CDR3 sequence is CASSVGLSNNEQFF. The CDR3 DNA reads TGTGCCAGCAGCGTGGGTCTCAGCAACAATGAGCAGTTCTTC.

The V call is TRBV2, the J call TRBJ1-3, with D tentatively TRBD1 (5 bases). The CDR3 has 15 residues. The germline CDR1 and CDR2 sequences are SNHLY and FYNNEI. V lost 2 bases and J 2 bases, leaving 10 bases between the germline ends. The DNA for the CDR3 is TGTGCCAGCAGTGAAAGGCCCAGGGCTGGAAACACCATATATTTT. Its translation: CASSERPRAGNTIYF.

The gene calls are TRBV11-2 and TRBJ2-5; 10 bases agree with TRBD1. Germline lookup yields CDR1 SGHAT and CDR2 FQNNGV. This CDR3 is 16 amino acids long. J was trimmed by 4 bases and V by 5 bases; bases with no gene match: 10. CDR3 DNA: TGTGCCAGCAGCCCCTGGACAGGGGGGTTAGCAGAGACCCAGTACTTC. This sequence encodes CASSPWTGGLAETQYF.

The chain couples TRBV29-1 to TRBJ2-7; the match to TRBD2 covers 8 bases. CDR3 length: 14 residues. V was pared by 3 bases and J by 0 bases, with 4 bases of the junction left unmatched. Germline V lookup: CDR1 SQVTM, CDR2 ANQGSEA. The CDR3 DNA is TGCAGCGTTGAGGCCAGCGGGGGCTCCTACGAGCAGTACTTC. This encodes CSVEASGGSYEQYF.

The rearrangement joins TRBV7-9 to TRBJ1-6; D perhaps matches TRBD1 (5 bases). The CDR3 runs to 15 residues. The V and J ends lost 5 bases and 9 bases respectively, with 17 bases between them. In germline, CDR1 is SEHNR, CDR2 FQNEAQ (reference sequence). The CDR3 loop reads CASSPGLTVASPLHF. The DNA of the CDR3 is TGTGCCAGCAGCCCGGGGCTGACGGTGGCTTCACCCCTCCACTTT. Full variable domain (rest looked up from reference TRBV7-9 and TRBJ1-6): DTGVSQNPRHKITKRGQNVTFRCDPISEHNRLYWYRQTLGQGPEFLTYFQNEAQLEKSRLLSDRFSAERPKGSFSTLEIQRTEQGDSAMYLCASSPGLTVASPLHFGNGTRLTVT.

This clonotype has just a few counts. V and J are TRBV28 and TRBJ2-3, with D perhaps TRBD1 (6 bases). The CDR3 is 16 residues long. CDR1 and CDR2 (germline): MDHEN, SYDVKM. The germline V and J ends were trimmed by 8 bases and 0 bases, with 18 bases remaining between them. The CDR3 DNA sequence: TGTGCCAGCCCCATGCCCGGGACACCAAGCACAGATACGCAGTATTTT. This gives the protein CASPMPGTPSTDTQYF. Full variable domain (outside the CDR3, taken from reference TRBV28 and TRBJ2-3): DVKVTQSSRYLVKRTGEKVFLECVQDMDHENMFWYRQDPGLGLRLIYFSYDVKMKEKGDIPEGYSVSREKKERFSLILESASTNQTSMYLCASPMPGTPSTDTQYFGPGTRLTVL.

This clonotype was found a few times. V usage is TRBV11-2 and J usage is TRBJ2-3; perhaps TRBD1 as D (6 bases). The CDR3 is 14 residues long. The V end was cut by 1 base, the J end by 6 bases, with 11 bases between. Germline V gene sequence: CDR1 SGHAT, CDR2 FQNNGV. The CDR3 sequence is CASSLVQGLDTQYF. The CDR3 DNA sequence: TGTGCCAGCAGCTTAGTACAGGGTCTGGATACGCAGTATTTT.

This clonotype occurred a few times. The chain joins TRBV7-3 to TRBJ2-3; maybe TRBD1 (6 bases). CDR1 is SGHTA and CDR2 is FQGTGA in the germline V gene. V dropped 5 bases and J dropped 0 bases, with 15 bases sitting between them. This CDR3 region has 16 residues. The CDR3 region is CASSPGQSSSTDTQYF. CDR3 bases: TGTGCCAGCAGCCCCGGACAGAGCTCTAGCACAGATACGCAGTATTTT. The full variable domain, with the rest looked up from reference TRBV7-3 and TRBJ2-3, is GAGVSQTPSNKVTEKGKYVELRCDPISGHTALYWYRQSLGQGPEFLIYFQGTGAADDSGLPNDRFFAVRPEGSVSTLKIQRTERGDSAVYLCASSPGQSSSTDTQYFGPGTRLTVL.

This clonotype was counted at least ten times. V and J are TRBV7-9 and TRBJ2-7; 15 bases align to TRBD2. With 6 bases clipped from V and 0 bases from J, the junction kept 6 bases outside the gene matches. The germline V gene encodes CDR1 SEHNR and CDR2 FQNEAQ (reference sequence). This CDR3 has 17 amino acids. The CDR3 DNA is TGTGCCAGCAGACCGGGACTAGCGGGGGGCGCCTCCTACGAGCAGTACTTC. As protein: CASRPGLAGGASYEQYF.

CDR3 coding DNA: TGTGCCAGCAGCGTAGTGGGCAGCTCCTACGAGCAGTACTTC. Translated, it gives CASSVVGSSYEQYF. This chain uses TRBV9 with TRBJ2-7; D call uncertain. Trimming shortened V by 0 bases and J by 0 bases, and 7 bases separated the two germline ends. Germline loops: CDR1 SGDLS, CDR2 YYNGEE. The CDR3 covers 14 residues.

This clonotype was seen more than once but under ten times. This sequence joins TRBV5-1 and TRBJ1-4; TRBD1 matches 11 bases. Germline CDR1 SGHRS, CDR2 YFSETQ. The CDR3 is made up of 15 amino acids. V shed 3 bases, J shed 7 bases, and the junction held 5 bases outside the gene matches. The CDR3 sequence is CASSYSGTGGEKLFF. In nucleotides, the CDR3 is TGCGCCAGCAGCTACTCCGGGACAGGGGGTGAAAAACTGTTTTTT. Variable domain in full (rest from reference TRBV5-1 and TRBJ1-4): KAGVTQTPRYLIKTRGQQVTLSCSPISGHRSVSWYQQTPGQGLQFLFEYFSETQRNKGNFPGRFSGRQFSNSRSEMNVSTLELGDSALYLCASSYSGTGGEKLFFGSGTQLSVL.

This clonotype has a count of ten or more. The CDR3 DNA reads as TGTGCCAGCAGTTTGGGTAAAGGCACTGAAGCTTTCTTT. It translates to CASSLGKGTEAFF. The rearrangement uses TRBV28 and TRBJ1-1, with unresolved D. CDR1 is MDHEN and CDR2 is SYDVKM in the germline V gene. V was trimmed by 3 bases and J by 4 bases, leaving 9 bases between them. The CDR3 is 13 residues long.

The rearrangement joins TRBV28 to TRBJ2-5; D is tentatively TRBD1 or TRBD2 (6 bases each). Germline loops: CDR1 MDHEN, CDR2 SYDVKM. This CDR3 contains 14 residues. V dropped 6 bases and J dropped 5 bases, with 16 bases sitting between them. The CDR3 region has the DNA TGTGCCAGCAGGCCTCCGGGGGCGGTGGAGACCCAGTACTTC. Its translation: CASRPPGAVETQYF.

This clonotype was detected ten times or more. The CDR3 DNA is TGTGCCAGCAGCCAATCAGATCAGGGCGCCTACGAGCAGTACTTC. Translating it yields CASSQSDQGAYEQYF. This chain uses TRBV14 with TRBJ2-7, with a weak D call TRBD1 (5 bases). Germline CDR1 is SGHDN and CDR2 is FVKESK. The length of the CDR3 is 15 residues. Trimming took off 2 bases at V and 2 bases at J, with 13 bases between the two ends.

This clonotype was found many times. This sequence joins TRBV12-3 or TRBV12-4 and TRBJ1-5; no clear D gene. This CDR3 contains 13 residues. Trimming pared 2 bases from V and 8 bases from J, leaving 10 bases between. CDR3: CASSLSQDKPQHF. The CDR3 DNA sequence: TGTGCCAGCAGTTTAAGCCAAGATAAGCCCCAGCATTTT.

V usage is TRBV24-1 and J usage is TRBJ1-3; unclear D gene. Germline loops: CDR1 KGHDR, CDR2 SFDVKD. Deletions cut 0 bases from V and 0 bases from J, with 8 bases between. The CDR3 runs 16 residues. DNA of the CDR3: TGTGCCACCAGTGATTTGCGAGGATTCTCTGGAAACACCATATATTTT. Translation: CATSDLRGFSGNTIYF.

This clonotype was observed a few times. The chain employs TRBV6-6 and TRBJ1-4; D is unclear. Germline V gene sequence: CDR1 MNHNY, CDR2 SVGAGI (reference sequence). Trimming pared 7 bases from V and 8 bases from J, leaving 17 bases between. The CDR3 has 14 amino acids. The chain's CDR3 is CASIQTIFGEKLFF. The CDR3 bases are TGTGCCAGCATCCAAACTATTTTTGGGGAAAAACTGTTTTTT.

This clonotype was observed once. The chain is built from TRBV18 and TRBJ2-3; 9 nucleotides match TRBD2. The CDR3 totals 15 residues. Losses at the gene ends were 3 bases for V and 1 base for J; bases not matched to a gene: 2. Germline values: CDR1 KGHSH, CDR2 LQKENI. The CDR3: CASSPSGGRTDTQYF. CDR3 coding DNA: TGTGCCAGCTCACCGAGCGGGGGGCGCACAGATACGCAGTATTTT.

This clonotype has at least ten counts. The chain employs TRBV7-2 and TRBJ2-3; 12 bases line up with TRBD2. The CDR3 sequence is 16 residues long. Germline-derived CDR1 and CDR2 are SGHTA and FQGNSA. Unmatched junction bases numbered 3, after V lost 3 bases and J lost 2 bases. This chain's CDR3 is CASSLGTSGFTDTQYF. The CDR3 nucleotides read TGTGCCAGCAGCTTGGGGACTAGCGGGTTCACAGATACGCAGTATTTT.

This chain uses TRBV12-3 or TRBV12-4 with TRBJ1-5; TRBD1 matches at 7 bases. The CDR3 contains 15 residues. V shed 7 bases, J shed 6 bases, and the junction held 12 bases outside the gene matches. The CDR3 protein is CASKGRGGPSQPQHF. CDR3 in DNA: TGTGCCAGCAAAGGAAGAGGGGGCCCCAGTCAGCCCCAGCATTTT.

This clonotype was counted at least ten times. The chain is built from TRBV6-4 and TRBJ2-2; D is uncertain. CDR3 length: 14 amino acids. V was shortened by 2 bases and J by 4 bases, with 8 bases between the two germline ends. Germline V gene data show CDR1 as MRHNA and CDR2 as SNTAGT. The chain's CDR3 is CASSDPRGTGELFF. As DNA, the CDR3 is TGTGCCAGCAGTGACCCCCGCGGCACCGGGGAGCTGTTTTTT.

This clonotype has only a few counts. V gene TRBV20-1 combines with J gene TRBJ1-1; D might be TRBD1 (5 bases). V lost 8 bases to trimming and J lost 0 bases, with 22 bases between them. CDR3 length: 16 amino acids. The V gene's germline CDR1 is DFQATT and CDR2 SNEGSKA (reference sequence). CDR3 amino acids: CSTVGRGVDLNTEAFF. The CDR3 nucleotides read TGCAGTACAGTAGGGAGGGGCGTCGATCTGAACACTGAAGCTTTCTTT.

This clonotype occurred many times. The rearrangement uses TRBV12-3 or TRBV12-4 and TRBJ1-4; a weak D match, TRBD1 (5 bases). Trimming removed 7 bases from V and 3 bases from J, with 12 bases in between. This CDR3 is 14 amino acids long. The chain's CDR3 is CASTLGAANEKLFF. The CDR3 DNA reads as TGTGCCAGCACCCTAGGGGCGGCTAATGAAAAACTGTTTTTT.

This clonotype was detected only a few times. The V call is TRBV24-1, the J call TRBJ1-6; D is undetermined. The CDR3 covers 16 residues. Germline CDR1 KGHDR, CDR2 SFDVKD. V lost 5 bases, J lost 6 bases, and 16 bases lay in between. CDR3 loop: CATSVPDLKRNSPLHF. CDR3 nucleotides: TGTGCCACCAGTGTCCCGGACCTAAAACGTAATTCACCCCTCCACTTT.

This clonotype appeared many times. The rearrangement joins TRBV4-3 to TRBJ1-4, with D unclear. Trimming took off 0 bases at V and 8 bases at J, with 10 bases between the two ends. The CDR3 runs to 14 residues. Germline CDR1 is LGHNA and CDR2 is YSLEER. CDR3 nucleotide sequence: TGCGCCAGCAGCCAAGACTCGGCTGGGGAAAAACTGTTTTTT. Its protein is CASSQDSAGEKLFF.